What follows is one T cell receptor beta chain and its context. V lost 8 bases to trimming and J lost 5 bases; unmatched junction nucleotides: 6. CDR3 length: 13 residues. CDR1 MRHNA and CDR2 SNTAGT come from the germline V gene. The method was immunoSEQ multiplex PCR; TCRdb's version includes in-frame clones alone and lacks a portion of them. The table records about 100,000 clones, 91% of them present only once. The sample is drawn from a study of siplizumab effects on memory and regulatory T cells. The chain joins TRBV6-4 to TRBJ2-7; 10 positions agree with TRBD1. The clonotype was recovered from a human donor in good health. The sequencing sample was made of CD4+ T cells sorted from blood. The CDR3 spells CASSRDRGDEQYF. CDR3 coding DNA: TGTGCCAGCTCCCGGGACAGGGGAGACGAGCAGTACTTC.